These 3 T cell receptor beta chains were all obtained from the same sample, sequenced in a study of molecular identifiers for immune sequencing clone quantification. In TCRdb, the PCR reads were re-called with MiXCR into one record per CDR3 protein. Among approximately 550,000 distinct CDR3 sequences listed, about a quarter were seen once. The sample was naive CD8+ T cells from blood, with Jurkat cell RNA spiked in. Subset noted: FACS-sorted CD8+CD4-CCR7+CD45RA+ naive T cells. These receptors came from a human donor in good health. Some libraries in this study had Jurkat cell RNA spiked in.

This clonotype was detected ten times or more. This chain joins TRBV28 and TRBJ2-3; 7 bases match TRBD2. The CDR3 runs 17 residues. The germline CDR1 and CDR2 sequences are MDHEN and SYDVKM. Trimming cost V 5 bases and J 2 bases; bases outside gene matches: 13. CDR3 bases: TGTGCCAGCAGTATTGCCCGGGACTATTCGTACACAGATACGCAGTATTTT. Encoded protein: CASSIARDYSYTDTQYF.

Concerning this clonotype: A clone one base away is much larger, so this may be a read error. The chain recombines TRBV7-9 with TRBJ2-4, with D possibly matching TRBD2 (5 bases). V was trimmed by 0 bases and J by 9 bases, leaving 15 bases between them. This CDR3 has 15 amino acids. CDR1 is SEHNR and CDR2 is FQNEAQ in the germline V gene (reference sequence). For the CDR3, the DNA is TGTGCCAGCAGCTTAGCCCCGCGGGCAGAAAGCATTCAGTACTTC. This sequence encodes CASSLAPRAESIQYF.

This clonotype appeared many times. The rearrangement uses TRBV4-3 and TRBJ2-5, with a possible D match to TRBD2 (6 bases). The germline V gene has CDR1 LGHNA and CDR2 YSLEER. Trimming took 0 bases from V and 0 from J, leaving 11 bases between them. CDR3 length equals 16 residues. In DNA, the CDR3 is TGCGCCAGCAGCCAAGAGCCAGGAGGGTACCAAGAGACCCAGTACTTC. It is translated as CASSQEPGGYQETQYF.